Detailed here is one T cell receptor beta chain. The sample originates from a study of blood T cell repertoires in COVID-19. Study information: Whether acute or convalescent, the COVID-19 samples came from the United States, Italy and Spain. T cells, B-cell-depleted T cells, or PBMCs provided the cDNA or gDNA that served as material.

As processed by the authors: How many nucleated cells were present was estimated from reference gene primer amplification. Sequencing used immunoSEQ multiplex PCR; TCRdb keeps in-frame clones, though not all of them. Clonal size and the V and J genes are those of that table, whereas D and trimming came from the DNA. The repertoire holds approximately 93,000 clones, roughly 88% seen once, with 0.47% in the top ten. Germline V gene sequence: CDR1 MNHEY, CDR2 SVGAGI. The CDR3 is 14 amino acids. The V segment lost 6 bases and the J segment 7 bases; nucleotides outside the gene matches: 6. Material for sequencing was peripheral blood. The V and J genes are TRBV6-5 and TRBJ1-6, with TRBD1 matching over 7 bases. This TCR was recovered from a man aged 55 to 70 with acute or convalescent COVID-19. CDR3 coding DNA: TGTGCCAGCAGCCGACAGGGAAGGAATTCACCCCTCCACTTT. Its translation: CASSRQGRNSPLHF.